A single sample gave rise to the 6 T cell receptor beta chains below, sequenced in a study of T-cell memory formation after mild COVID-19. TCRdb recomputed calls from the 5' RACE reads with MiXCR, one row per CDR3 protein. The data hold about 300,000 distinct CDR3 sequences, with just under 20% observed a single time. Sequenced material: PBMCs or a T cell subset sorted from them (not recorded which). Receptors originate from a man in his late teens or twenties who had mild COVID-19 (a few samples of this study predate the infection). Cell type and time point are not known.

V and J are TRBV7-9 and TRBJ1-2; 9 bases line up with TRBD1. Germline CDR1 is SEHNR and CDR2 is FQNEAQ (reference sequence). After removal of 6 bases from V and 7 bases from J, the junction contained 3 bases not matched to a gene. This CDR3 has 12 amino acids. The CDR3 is CASRETGGGYTF. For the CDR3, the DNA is TGTGCCAGCAGGGAGACAGGGGGTGGCTACACCTTC.

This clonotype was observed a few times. The CDR3 protein is CASSLTQSNQPQHF. The CDR3 nucleotides read TGTGCCAGCAGCTTAACACAGAGCAATCAGCCCCAGCATTTT. This sequence joins TRBV7-6 and TRBJ1-5; no firm D call. There are 14 residues in the CDR3. Germline assignment: CDR1 SGHVS and CDR2 FNYEAQ. With 2 bases removed from V and 1 base from J, the gap between germline ends came to 6 bases.

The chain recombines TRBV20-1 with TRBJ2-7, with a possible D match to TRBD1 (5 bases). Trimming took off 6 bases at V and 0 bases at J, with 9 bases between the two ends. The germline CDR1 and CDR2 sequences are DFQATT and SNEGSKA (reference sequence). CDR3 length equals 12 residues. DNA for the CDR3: TGCAGTGCGAAGACAGACTCCTACGAGCAGTACTTC. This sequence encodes CSAKTDSYEQYF.

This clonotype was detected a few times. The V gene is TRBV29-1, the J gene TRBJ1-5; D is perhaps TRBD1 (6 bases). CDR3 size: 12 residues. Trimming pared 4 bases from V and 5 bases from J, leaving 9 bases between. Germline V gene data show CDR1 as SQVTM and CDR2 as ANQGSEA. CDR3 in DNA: TGCAGCGTTGGAGACAGGTATCAGCCCCAGCATTTT. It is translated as CSVGDRYQPQHF.

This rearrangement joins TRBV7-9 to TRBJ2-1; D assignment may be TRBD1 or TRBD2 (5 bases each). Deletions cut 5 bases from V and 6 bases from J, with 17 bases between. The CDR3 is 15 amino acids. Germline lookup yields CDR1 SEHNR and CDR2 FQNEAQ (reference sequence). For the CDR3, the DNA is TGTGCCAGCAGCCCTTCAGTTGGGACGGTCAATGAGCAGTTCTTC. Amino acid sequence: CASSPSVGTVNEQFF.

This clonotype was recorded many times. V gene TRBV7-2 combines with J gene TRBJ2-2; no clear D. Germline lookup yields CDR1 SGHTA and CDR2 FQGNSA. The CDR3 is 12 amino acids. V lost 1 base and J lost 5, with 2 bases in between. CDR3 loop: CASSLVTGELFF. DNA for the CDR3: TGTGCCAGCAGCTTAGTTACCGGGGAGCTGTTTTTT.